This is a list of T cell receptor beta chains from one sample in a study of identical twins. TCRdb reprocessed the 5' RACE reads via MiXCR and lists one record per CDR3 protein. Of hundreds of thousands of distinct CDR3 sequences in the sample, 15% to 20% were seen once. These sequences were also reported in another study, on T cells expressing NK-cell markers.

Sequenced sample: PBMCs. These receptors were obtained from a woman between 18 and 29 years old in good health. Both conserved end residues are part of each CDR3. A D gene is named only where the DNA matches it firmly. Size is stated for part of the rows, as once, few or many counts, or as a class when the clone is expanded.

DNA,CDR3,V,J,size,D
TGTGCCAGCAGCCCCTCCGGGACGAGGAATGAGCAGTTCTTC,CASSPSGTRNEQFF,TRBV7-3,TRBJ2-1,many,NA
TGCGCCAGCAGCTTCCTACAGGGAGGGGGCTACGAGCAGTACTTC,CASSFLQGGGYEQYF,TRBV5-1,TRBJ2-7,few,NA
TGTGCCAGCAGTTACTCCCCACAGGTTCCCGGGGAGCTGTTTTTT,CASSYSPQVPGELFF,TRBV6-5,TRBJ2-2,NA,NA
TGTGCCAGCATCAACCCGCGGACGAACACTGAAGCTTTCTTT,CASINPRTNTEAFF,TRBV12-3/TRBV12-4,TRBJ1-1,few,NA
TGTGCCAGCAGCCGCAGCCTGACGGGGGCCATGAACACTGAAGCTTTCTTT,CASSRSLTGAMNTEAFF,TRBV11-2,TRBJ1-1,NA,NA
TGTGCCAGCAGCGTGTACAGCTCTGGGGCCAACGTCCTGACTTTC,CASSVYSSGANVLTF,TRBV7-2,TRBJ2-6,NA,NA
TGCAGTGCTAGGTCCGGGACAGGGACCTACAATGAGCAGTTCTTC,CSARSGTGTYNEQFF,TRBV20-1,TRBJ2-1,NA,TRBD1
TGCGCCAGCAGCTCCTCTCGGCTAGCGGACTTCGGCGGGGAGCTGTTTTTT,CASSSSRLADFGGELFF,TRBV5-1,TRBJ2-2,few,TRBD2
TGTGCCAGCAGCCTCCGGGAGGGGGATGAAGCTTTCTTT,CASSLREGDEAFF,TRBV7-9,TRBJ1-1,NA,NA
TGTGCCAGCAGCTACCAAGGAACCTACGAGCAGTACTTC,CASSYQGTYEQYF,TRBV7-2,TRBJ2-7,few,NA
TGTGCCAGCAGTTACCAACTAGCGGGAGATTTTGGCGGGGAGCTGTTTTTT,CASSYQLAGDFGGELFF,TRBV6-5,TRBJ2-2,NA,TRBD2
TGTGCCAGCAGCCAAGATGGAGGGACTGGCTACAATGAGCAGTTCTTC,CASSQDGGTGYNEQFF,TRBV3-1,TRBJ2-1,NA,NA
TGTGCCAGCAGTCAGCTGGACGTACAGGGGGGAGAGACCCAGTACTTC,CASSQLDVQGGETQYF,TRBV12-3/TRBV12-4,TRBJ2-5,few,TRBD1
TGTGCCAGCAGTCGACAGGGTCGGGACACTGAAGCTTTCTTT,CASSRQGRDTEAFF,TRBV6-1,TRBJ1-1,many,TRBD1
TGCAGTGCTAGAGATTGGGCCAACACAGATACGCAGTATTTT,CSARDWANTDTQYF,TRBV20-1,TRBJ2-3,few,NA
TGTGCCAGCAGTCTAGGGACAGGCCGACCACTCTATGGCTACACCTTC,CASSLGTGRPLYGYTF,TRBV7-9,TRBJ1-2,NA,TRBD1
TGCAGTGCTAATGCCCCCGCCCAAGGCGAGCAGTACTTC,CSANAPAQGEQYF,TRBV20-1,TRBJ2-7,few,NA
TGCAGTTCCCTAAGTAGTGTCCGTACGCAGTATTTT,CSSLSSVRTQYF,TRBV20-1,TRBJ2-3,few,NA
TGTGCCAGCAGTTTTCGGCGGGTGGACCTGGCCAAAAACATTCAGTACTTC,CASSFRRVDLAKNIQYF,TRBV12-3/TRBV12-4,TRBJ2-4,few,NA
TGTGCCAGCAGCCCTATCCCGGGACTAGCGGGAGCTCATGAGCAGTTCTTC,CASSPIPGLAGAHEQFF,TRBV5-5,TRBJ2-1,few,TRBD2
TGCAGTGCTAGTAATATGAACACTGAAGCTTTCTTT,CSASNMNTEAFF,TRBV20-1,TRBJ1-1,NA,NA
TGTGCCAGCAGCCGGTCGACAAGGGAAGTGCGTGAGCAGTACTTC,CASSRSTREVREQYF,TRBV16,TRBJ2-7,NA,NA
TGTGCCAGCAGCCACAATGAGCAGTTCTTC,CASSHNEQFF,TRBV12-3/TRBV12-4,TRBJ2-1,many,NA
TGTGCCAGCAGCGTAGACGGTGACTACGAGCAGTACTTC,CASSVDGDYEQYF,TRBV9,TRBJ2-7,NA,NA
TGTGCCATCAGCCCGACGACAGGGCTCCCCGCAGATACGCAGTATTTT,CAISPTTGLPADTQYF,TRBV10-3,TRBJ2-3,few,TRBD1
TGCAGCGCCGGGGACGCAGCCAGGTCCTACGAGCAGTACTTC,CSAGDAARSYEQYF,TRBV29-1,TRBJ2-7,few,NA
TGCGCCAGCGAGTCTACTAGCGGGCCCACAGATACGCAGTATTTT,CASESTSGPTDTQYF,TRBV5-1,TRBJ2-3,few,TRBD2
TGTGCCAGTAGTGCCGACAGTGTGGATTCACCCCTCCACTTT,CASSADSVDSPLHF,TRBV19,TRBJ1-6,few,NA